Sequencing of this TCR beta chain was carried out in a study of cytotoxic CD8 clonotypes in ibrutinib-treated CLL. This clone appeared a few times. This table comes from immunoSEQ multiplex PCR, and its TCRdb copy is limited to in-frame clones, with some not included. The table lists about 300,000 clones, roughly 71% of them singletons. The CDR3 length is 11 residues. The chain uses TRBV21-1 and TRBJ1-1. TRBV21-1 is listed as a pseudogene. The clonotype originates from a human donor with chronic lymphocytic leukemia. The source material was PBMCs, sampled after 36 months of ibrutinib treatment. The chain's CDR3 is CASSISLRDLF. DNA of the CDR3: TGTGCCAGCAGCATATCCCTGAGGGACCTATTT.